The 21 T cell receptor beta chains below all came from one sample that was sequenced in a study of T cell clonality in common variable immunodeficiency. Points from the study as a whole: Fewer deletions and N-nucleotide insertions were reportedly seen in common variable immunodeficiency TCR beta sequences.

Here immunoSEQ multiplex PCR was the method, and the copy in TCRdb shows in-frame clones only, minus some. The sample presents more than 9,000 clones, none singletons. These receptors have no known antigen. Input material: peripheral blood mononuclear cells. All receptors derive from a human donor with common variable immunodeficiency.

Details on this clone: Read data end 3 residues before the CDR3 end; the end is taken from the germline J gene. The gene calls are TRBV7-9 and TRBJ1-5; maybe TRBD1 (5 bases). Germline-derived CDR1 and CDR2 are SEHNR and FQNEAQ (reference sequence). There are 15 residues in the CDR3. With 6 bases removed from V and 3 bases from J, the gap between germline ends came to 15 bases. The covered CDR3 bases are TGTGCCAGCAGTTCGACACGGGGGTTCAATCAGCCC. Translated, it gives CASSSTRGFNQP. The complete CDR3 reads CASSSTRGFNQPQHF.

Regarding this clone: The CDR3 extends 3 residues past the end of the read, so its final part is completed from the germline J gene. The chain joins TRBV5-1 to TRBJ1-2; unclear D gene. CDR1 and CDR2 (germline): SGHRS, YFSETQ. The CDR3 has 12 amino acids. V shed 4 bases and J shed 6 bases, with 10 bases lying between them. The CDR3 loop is CASSKAEDGYTF. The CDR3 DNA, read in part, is TGCGCCAGCAGCAAGGCAGAAGATGGC.

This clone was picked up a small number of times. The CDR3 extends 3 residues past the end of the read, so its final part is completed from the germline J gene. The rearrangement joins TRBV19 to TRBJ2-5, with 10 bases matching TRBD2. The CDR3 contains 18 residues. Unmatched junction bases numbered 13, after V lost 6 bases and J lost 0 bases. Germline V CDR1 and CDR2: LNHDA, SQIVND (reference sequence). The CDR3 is CASSIQRLAGFNQETQYF. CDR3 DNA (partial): TGTGCCAGTAGCATCCAGAGACTAGCGGGTTTTAACCAAGAGACC.

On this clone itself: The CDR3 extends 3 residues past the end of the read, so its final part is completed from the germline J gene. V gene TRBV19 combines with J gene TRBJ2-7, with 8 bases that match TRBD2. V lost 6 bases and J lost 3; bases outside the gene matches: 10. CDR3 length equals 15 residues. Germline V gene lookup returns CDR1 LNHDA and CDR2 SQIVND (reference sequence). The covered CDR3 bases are TGTGCCAGTAGCCCCGGGGGGGGTTCTATCTACGAG. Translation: CASSPGGGSIYE. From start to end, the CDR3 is CASSPGGGSIYEQYF.

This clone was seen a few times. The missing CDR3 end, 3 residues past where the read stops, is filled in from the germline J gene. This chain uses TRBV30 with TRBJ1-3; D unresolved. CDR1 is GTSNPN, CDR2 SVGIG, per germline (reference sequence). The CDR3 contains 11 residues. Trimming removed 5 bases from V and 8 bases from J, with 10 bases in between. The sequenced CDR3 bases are TGTGCCTGGGGACTGGGAGACACC. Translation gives CAWGLGDT. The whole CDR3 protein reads CAWGLGDTIYF.

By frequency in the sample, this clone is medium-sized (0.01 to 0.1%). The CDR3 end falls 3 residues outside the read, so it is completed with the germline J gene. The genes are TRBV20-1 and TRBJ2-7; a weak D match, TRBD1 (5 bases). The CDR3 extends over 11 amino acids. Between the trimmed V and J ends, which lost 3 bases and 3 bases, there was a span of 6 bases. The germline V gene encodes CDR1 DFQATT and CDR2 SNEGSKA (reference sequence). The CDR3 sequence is CSARDNYEQYF. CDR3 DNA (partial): TGCAGTGCTAGGGACAACTACGAG.

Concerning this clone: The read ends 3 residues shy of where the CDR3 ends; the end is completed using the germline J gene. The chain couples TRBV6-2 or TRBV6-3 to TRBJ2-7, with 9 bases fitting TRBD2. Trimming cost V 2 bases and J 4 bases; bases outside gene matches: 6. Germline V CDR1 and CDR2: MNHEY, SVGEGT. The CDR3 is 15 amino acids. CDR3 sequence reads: CASSYSSGRGYEQYF. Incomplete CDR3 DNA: TGTGCCAGCAGTTACAGTAGCGGGAGAGGATACGAG.

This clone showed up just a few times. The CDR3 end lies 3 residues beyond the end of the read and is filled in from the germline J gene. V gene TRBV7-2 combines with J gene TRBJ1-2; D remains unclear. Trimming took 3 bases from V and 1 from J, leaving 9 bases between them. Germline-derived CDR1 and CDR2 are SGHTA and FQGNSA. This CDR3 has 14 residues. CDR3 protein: CASSFSFFNYGYTF. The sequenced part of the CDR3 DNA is TGTGCCAGCAGCTTTTCTTTTTTTAACTATGGC.

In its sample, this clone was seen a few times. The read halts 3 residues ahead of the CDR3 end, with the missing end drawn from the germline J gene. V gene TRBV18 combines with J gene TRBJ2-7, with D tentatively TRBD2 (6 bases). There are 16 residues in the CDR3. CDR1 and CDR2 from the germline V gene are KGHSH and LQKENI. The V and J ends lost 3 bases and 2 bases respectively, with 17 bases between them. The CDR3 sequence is CASSPRASRGAYEQYF. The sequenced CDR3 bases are TGTGCCAGCTCACCTCGGGCCTCGCGGGGAGCCTACGAG.

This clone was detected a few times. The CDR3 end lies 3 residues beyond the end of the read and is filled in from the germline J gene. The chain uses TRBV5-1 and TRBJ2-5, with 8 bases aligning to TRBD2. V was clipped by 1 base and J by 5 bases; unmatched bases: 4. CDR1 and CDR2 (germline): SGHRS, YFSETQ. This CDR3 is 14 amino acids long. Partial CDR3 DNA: TGCGCCAGCAGCTTGCGGGCTAGCGGGGAGACC. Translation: CASSLRASGET. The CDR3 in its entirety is CASSLRASGETQYF.

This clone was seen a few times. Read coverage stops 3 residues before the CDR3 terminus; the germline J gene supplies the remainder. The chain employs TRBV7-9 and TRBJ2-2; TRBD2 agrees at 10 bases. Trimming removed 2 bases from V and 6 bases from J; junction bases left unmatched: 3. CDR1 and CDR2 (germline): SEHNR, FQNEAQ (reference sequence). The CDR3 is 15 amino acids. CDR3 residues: CASSLFTSGAGELFF. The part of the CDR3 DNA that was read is TGTGCCAGCAGCTTATTCACTAGCGGGGCCGGGGAG.

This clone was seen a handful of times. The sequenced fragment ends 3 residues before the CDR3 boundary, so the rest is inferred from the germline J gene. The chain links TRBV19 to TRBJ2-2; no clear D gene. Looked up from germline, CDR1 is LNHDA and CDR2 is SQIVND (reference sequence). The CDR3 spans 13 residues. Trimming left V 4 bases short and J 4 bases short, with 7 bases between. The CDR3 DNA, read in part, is TGTGCCAGTAGTAGTGGGCCCACCGGGGAG. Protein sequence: CASSSGPTGE. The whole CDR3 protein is CASSSGPTGELFF.

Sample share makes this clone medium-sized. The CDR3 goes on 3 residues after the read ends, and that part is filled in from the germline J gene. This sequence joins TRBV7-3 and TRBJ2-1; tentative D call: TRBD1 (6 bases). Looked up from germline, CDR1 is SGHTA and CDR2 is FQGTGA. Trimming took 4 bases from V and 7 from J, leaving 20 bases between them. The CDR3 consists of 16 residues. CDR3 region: CASSYAASRGWNEQFF. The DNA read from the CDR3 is TGTGCCAGCAGCTACGCGGCGAGTAGGGGGTGGAATGAG.

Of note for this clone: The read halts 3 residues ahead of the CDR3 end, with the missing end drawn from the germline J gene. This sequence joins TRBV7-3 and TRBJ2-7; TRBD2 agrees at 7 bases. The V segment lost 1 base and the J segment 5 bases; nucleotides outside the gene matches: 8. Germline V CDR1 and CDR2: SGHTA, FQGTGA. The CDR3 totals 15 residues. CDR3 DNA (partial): TGTGCCAGCAGCTTAAGTCTCGCGGGAGTCAACGAG. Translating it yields CASSLSLAGVNE. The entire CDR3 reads CASSLSLAGVNEQYF.

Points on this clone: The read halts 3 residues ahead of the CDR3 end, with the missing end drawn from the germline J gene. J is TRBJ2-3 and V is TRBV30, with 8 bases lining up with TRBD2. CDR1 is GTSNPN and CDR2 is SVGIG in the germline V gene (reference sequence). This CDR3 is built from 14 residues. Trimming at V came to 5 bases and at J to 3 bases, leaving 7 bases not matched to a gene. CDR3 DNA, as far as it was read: TGTGCCTGGGGACGGGGACTAGAGACAGATACG. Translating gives CAWGRGLETDT. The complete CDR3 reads CAWGRGLETDTQYF.

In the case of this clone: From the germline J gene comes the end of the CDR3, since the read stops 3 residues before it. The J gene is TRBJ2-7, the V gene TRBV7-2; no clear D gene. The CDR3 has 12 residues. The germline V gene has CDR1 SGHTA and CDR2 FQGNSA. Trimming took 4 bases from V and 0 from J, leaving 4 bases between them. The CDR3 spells CASSSSSYEQYF. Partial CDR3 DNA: TGTGCCAGCAGCTCCAGCTCCTACGAG.

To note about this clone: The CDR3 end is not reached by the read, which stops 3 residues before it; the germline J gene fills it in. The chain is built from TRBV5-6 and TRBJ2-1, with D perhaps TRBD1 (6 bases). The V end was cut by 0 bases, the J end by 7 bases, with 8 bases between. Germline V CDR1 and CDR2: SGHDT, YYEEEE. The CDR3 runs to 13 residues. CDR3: CASSLDRANEQFF. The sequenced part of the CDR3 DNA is TGTGCCAGCAGCTTGGACAGGGCTAATGAG.

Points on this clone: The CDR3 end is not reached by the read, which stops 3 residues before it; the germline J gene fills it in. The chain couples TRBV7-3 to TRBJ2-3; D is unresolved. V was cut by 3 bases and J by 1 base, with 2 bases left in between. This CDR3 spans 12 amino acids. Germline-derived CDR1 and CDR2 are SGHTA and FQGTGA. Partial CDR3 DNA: TGTGCCAGCAGCTTCGGCACAGATACG. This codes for CASSFGTDT. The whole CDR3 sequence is CASSFGTDTQYF.

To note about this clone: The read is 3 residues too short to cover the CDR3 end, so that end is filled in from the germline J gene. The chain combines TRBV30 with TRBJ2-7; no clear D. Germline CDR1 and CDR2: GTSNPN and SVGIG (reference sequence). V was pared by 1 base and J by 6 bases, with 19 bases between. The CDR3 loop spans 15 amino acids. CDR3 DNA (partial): TGTGCCTGGAGTGGACCTTACGTCAGGTTCGGCGAG. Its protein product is CAWSGPYVRFGE. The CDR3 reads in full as CAWSGPYVRFGEQYF. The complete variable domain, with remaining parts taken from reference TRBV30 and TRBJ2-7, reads SQTIHQWPATLVQPVGSPLSLECTVEGTSNPNLYWYRQAAGRGLQLLFYSVGIGQISSEVPQNLSASRPQDRQFILSSKKLLLSDSGFYLCAWSGPYVRFGEQYFGPGTRLTVT.

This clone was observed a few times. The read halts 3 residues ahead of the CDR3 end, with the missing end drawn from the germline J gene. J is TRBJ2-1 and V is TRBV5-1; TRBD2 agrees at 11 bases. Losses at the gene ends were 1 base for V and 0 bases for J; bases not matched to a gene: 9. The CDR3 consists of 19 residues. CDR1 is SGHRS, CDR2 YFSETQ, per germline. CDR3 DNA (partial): TGCGCCAGCAGCTTGTGGGGATTAGCGGGAGGGCCCTCCTACAATGAG. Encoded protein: CASSLWGLAGGPSYNE. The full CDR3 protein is CASSLWGLAGGPSYNEQFF.

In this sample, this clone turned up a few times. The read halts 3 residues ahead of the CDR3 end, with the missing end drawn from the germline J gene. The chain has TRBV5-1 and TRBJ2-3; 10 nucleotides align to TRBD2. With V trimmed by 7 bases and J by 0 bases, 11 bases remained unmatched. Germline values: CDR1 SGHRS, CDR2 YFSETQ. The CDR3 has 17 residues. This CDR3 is CASGAGGAQPSTDTQYF. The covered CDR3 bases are TGCGCCAGCGGAGCGGGAGGGGCCCAACCTAGCACAGATACG.